The T cell receptor beta chain described here comes from a study of post-analysis software for immune sequencing data. Unique molecular identifiers were built into the TCR beta cDNA libraries. TCRdb reprocessed the PCR reads via MiXCR and lists one record per CDR3 protein. The sample holds roughly 430,000 distinct CDR3 sequences, roughly 38% seen once. This clonotype was detected only once. The receptor was derived from a girl aged 2 to 10 with multiple sclerosis. The sample consisted of blood.

The CDR3 protein is CSVAGTKDGYTF. In nucleotides, the CDR3 is TGCAGCGTGGCCGGGACTAAGGATGGCTACACCTTC. This rearrangement joins TRBV29-1 to TRBJ1-2; a weak D match, TRBD1 (5 bases). Germline CDR1 reads SQVTM; CDR2 reads ANQGSEA. CDR3 size: 12 residues. Trimming took 6 bases from V and 6 from J, leaving 14 bases between them.